This TCR beta chain comes out of a study of blood T cell repertoires in COVID-19. Across the study: Samples of COVID-19 (acute and convalescent) were obtained from the United States, Italy and Spain.

Trimming left V 4 bases short and J 5 bases short, with 8 bases between. The CDR3 covers 12 residues. Germline CDR1 reads SGHTA; CDR2 reads FQGNSA. Sequencing used immunoSEQ multiplex PCR; TCRdb keeps in-frame clones, though not all of them. This table has 160,000 or so clones, approximately 85% appearing once. The receptor's source is a woman aged 55-70 years with COVID-19, enrolled during active disease. Sequencing input: peripheral blood. The chain recombines TRBV7-2 with TRBJ2-5; no definite D call. CDR3 bases: TGTGCCAGCAGCTCTGATGCGGAGACCCAGTACTTC. Translation gives CASSSDAETQYF.